This T cell receptor (beta chain) is from a study of blood T cell repertoires in COVID-19. About the research overall: COVID-19 samples, acute and convalescent, were from the United States, Italy and Spain. From T cells, B-cell-depleted T cells, or PBMCs came the material, which was cDNA or gDNA.

The CDR3 is 14 residues long. V lost 4 bases and J lost 10, with 18 bases in between. Per germline, CDR1 SGDLS and CDR2 YYNGEE. Methods used by the authors: Cell counts per sample came from amplifying reference gene primers. Clones were sequenced by immunoSEQ multiplex PCR, and TCRdb holds only the in-frame ones, with some missing. Clonal size and the V and J genes are those of that table, whereas D and trimming came from the DNA. The sample holds around 63,000 clones, 73% seen once. The sample taken for sequencing was peripheral blood. The V gene is TRBV9, the J gene TRBJ2-1; D gene ambiguous. The clonotype originates from a woman in her forties or fifties with active or convalescent COVID-19. The DNA of the CDR3 is TGTGCCAGCAGCCCTCTTTACTCCGTTGCGGAGCAGTTCTTC. The encoded protein is CASSPLYSVAEQFF.